This T cell receptor beta chain originates from a study of Ad26.COV2.S vaccination and SARS-CoV-2 variants. Germline V gene sequence: CDR1 SQVTM, CDR2 ANQGSEA. The CDR3 has 14 amino acids. V lost 4 bases and J lost 4; bases outside the gene matches: 9. This clone was seen a handful of times. Its matching antigen is unknown. Generated by immunoSEQ multiplex PCR, the TCRdb table keeps only in-frame clones and is missing some. The sample lists roughly 100,000 clones; 80% were seen once. Study-wide results and limits: Vaccinees reportedly had broad spike-specific CD8+ and CD4+ T cell responses. Quantification of TCR breadth and depth may have yielded underestimates of total T cell responses. Spike-specific TCR breadth in vaccine recipients exceeded that seen in placebo recipients.

Sample: peripheral blood, taken after recovery from COVID-19. The chain carries TRBV29-1 and TRBJ1-1, with TRBD1 identical over 7 bases. This sequence was found in a human donor who had recovered from COVID-19. DNA of the CDR3: TGCAGCGTTGGTAGAGGCGCAGGGGGCACTGAAGCTTTCTTT. Translating gives CSVGRGAGGTEAFF. The full variable domain, its missing parts supplied by reference TRBV29-1 and TRBJ1-1, is SAVISQKPSRDICQRGTSLTIQCQVDSQVTMMFWYRQQPGQSLTLIATANQGSEATYESGFVIDKFPISRPNLTFSTLTVSNMSPEDSSIYLCSVGRGAGGTEAFFGQGTRLTVV.